This TCR beta chain was identified in a study of blood T cell repertoires in COVID-19. Study context: Acute and convalescent COVID-19 specimens originated in the United States, Italy and Spain. PBMCs, B-cell-depleted T cells, or T cells provided the cDNA or gDNA that made up the material.

V dropped 5 bases and J dropped 3; count of bases not matched to a gene: 2. CDR3 length: 13 residues. In germline, CDR1 is MNHEY, CDR2 SMNVEV (reference sequence). Using immunoSEQ multiplex PCR, the repertoire was profiled, and TCRdb retains in-frame clones only, with some absent. The table includes about 78,000 clones, 90% detected once. Sequencing used peripheral blood. The source of this sequence is a woman older than 75 with active or convalescent COVID-19. The chain couples TRBV27 to TRBJ2-3; TRBD2 aligns across 7 bases. The chain's CDR3 is CASSGRVTDTQYF. The CDR3 DNA follows: TGTGCCAGCAGTGGGAGGGTGACAGATACGCAGTATTTT.